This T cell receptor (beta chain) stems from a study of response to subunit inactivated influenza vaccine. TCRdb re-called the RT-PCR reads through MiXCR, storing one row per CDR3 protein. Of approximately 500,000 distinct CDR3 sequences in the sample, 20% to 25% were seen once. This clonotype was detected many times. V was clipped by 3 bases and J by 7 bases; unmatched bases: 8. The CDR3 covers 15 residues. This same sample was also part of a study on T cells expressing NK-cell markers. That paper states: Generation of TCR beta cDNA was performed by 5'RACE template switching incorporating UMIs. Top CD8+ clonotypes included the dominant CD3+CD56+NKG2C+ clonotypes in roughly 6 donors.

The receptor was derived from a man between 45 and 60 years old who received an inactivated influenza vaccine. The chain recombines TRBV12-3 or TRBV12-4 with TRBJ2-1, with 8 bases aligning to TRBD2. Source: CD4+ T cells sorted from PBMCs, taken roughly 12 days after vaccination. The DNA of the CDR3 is TGTGCCAGCAGTTTGTTAGCGGGGACTGGAAATGAGCAGTTCTTC. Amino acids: CASSLLAGTGNEQFF.